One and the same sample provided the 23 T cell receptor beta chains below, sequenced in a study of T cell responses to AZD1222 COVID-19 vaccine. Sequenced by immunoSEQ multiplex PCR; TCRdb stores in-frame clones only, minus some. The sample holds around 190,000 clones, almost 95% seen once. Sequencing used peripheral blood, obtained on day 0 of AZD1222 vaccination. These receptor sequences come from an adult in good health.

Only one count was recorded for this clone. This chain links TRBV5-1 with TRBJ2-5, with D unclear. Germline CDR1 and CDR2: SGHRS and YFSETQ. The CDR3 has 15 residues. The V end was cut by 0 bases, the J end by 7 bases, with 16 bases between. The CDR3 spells CASSLEVSSEGTQYF. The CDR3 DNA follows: TGCGCCAGCAGCTTGGAAGTTTCTTCAGAAGGGACCCAGTACTTC. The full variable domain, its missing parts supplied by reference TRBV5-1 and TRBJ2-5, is KAGVTQTPRYLIKTRGQQVTLSCSPISGHRSVSWYQQTPGQGLQFLFEYFSETQRNKGNFPGRFSGRQFSNSRSEMNVSTLELGDSALYLCASSLEVSSEGTQYFGPGTRLLVL.

CDR3 nucleotide sequence: TGCGCCAGCAGCTTGCAACTAGCGGGGGGGCAAGATACGCAGTATTTT. Protein sequence: CASSLQLAGGQDTQYF. The chain links TRBV5-1 to TRBJ2-3, with 13 bases matching TRBD2. The CDR3 consists of 16 residues. Germline values: CDR1 SGHRS, CDR2 YFSETQ. V shed 1 base and J 5 bases; nucleotides not matched to a gene: 4.

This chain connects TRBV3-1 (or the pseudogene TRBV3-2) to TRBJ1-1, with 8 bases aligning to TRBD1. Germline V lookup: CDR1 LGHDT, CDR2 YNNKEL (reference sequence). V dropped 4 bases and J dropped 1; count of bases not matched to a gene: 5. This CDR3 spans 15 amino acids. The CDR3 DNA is TGTGCCAGCAGCCCCGGACAGGGAGGGAACACTGAAGCTTTCTTT. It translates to CASSPGQGGNTEAFF.

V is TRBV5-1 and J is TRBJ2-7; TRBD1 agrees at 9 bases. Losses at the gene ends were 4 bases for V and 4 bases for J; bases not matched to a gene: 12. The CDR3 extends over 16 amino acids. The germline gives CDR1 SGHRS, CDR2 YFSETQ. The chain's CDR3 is CASSASGTGTTYEQYF. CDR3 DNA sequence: TGCGCCAGCAGCGCTTCCGGGACAGGGACCACGTACGAGCAGTACTTC. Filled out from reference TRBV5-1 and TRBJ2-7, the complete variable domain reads KAGVTQTPRYLIKTRGQQVTLSCSPISGHRSVSWYQQTPGQGLQFLFEYFSETQRNKGNFPGRFSGRQFSNSRSEMNVSTLELGDSALYLCASSASGTGTTYEQYFGPGTRLTVT.

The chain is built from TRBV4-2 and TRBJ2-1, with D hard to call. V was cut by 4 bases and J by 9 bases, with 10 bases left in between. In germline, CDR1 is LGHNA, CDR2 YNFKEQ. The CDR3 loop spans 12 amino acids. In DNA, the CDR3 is TGTGCCAGCAGCCGGGATTTTAGTGAGCAGTTCTTC. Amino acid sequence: CASSRDFSEQFF.

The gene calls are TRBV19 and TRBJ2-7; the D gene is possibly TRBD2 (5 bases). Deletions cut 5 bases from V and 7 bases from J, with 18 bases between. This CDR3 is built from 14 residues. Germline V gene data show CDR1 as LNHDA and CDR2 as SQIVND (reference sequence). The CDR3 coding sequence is TGTGCCAGTAGTTCGATACTAGGACGTGGAGAGCAGTACTTC. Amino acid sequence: CASSSILGRGEQYF.

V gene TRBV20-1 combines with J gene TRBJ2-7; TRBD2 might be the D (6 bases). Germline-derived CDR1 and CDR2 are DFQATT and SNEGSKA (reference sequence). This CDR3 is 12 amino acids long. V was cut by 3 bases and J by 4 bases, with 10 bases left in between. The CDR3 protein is CSASSAGYEQYF. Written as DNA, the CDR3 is TGCAGTGCTAGTAGTGCGGGATACGAGCAGTACTTC.

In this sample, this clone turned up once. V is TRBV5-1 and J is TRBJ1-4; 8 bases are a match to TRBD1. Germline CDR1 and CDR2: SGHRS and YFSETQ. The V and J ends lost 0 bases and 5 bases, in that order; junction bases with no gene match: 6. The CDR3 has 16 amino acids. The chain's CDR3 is CASSLAWQGANEKLFF. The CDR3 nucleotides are TGCGCCAGCAGCTTGGCCTGGCAGGGGGCAAATGAAAAACTGTTTTTT.

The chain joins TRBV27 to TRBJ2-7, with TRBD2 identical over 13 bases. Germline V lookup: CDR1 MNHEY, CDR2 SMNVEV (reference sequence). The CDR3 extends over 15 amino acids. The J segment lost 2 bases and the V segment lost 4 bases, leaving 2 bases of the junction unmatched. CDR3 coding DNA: TGTGCCAGCAGTTCGGGACTAGCGGGGACCTACGAGCAGTACTTC. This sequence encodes CASSSGLAGTYEQYF.

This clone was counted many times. CDR3 bases: TGTGCCAGCAGTGAGCGCAGGGTAGGCAAAAACATTCAGTACTTC. Protein sequence: CASSERRVGKNIQYF. V gene TRBV2 combines with J gene TRBJ2-4; perhaps TRBD1 as D (5 bases). Germline CDR1 reads SNHLY; CDR2 reads FYNNEI. Trimming pared 3 bases from V and 3 bases from J, leaving 12 bases between. This CDR3 contains 15 residues.

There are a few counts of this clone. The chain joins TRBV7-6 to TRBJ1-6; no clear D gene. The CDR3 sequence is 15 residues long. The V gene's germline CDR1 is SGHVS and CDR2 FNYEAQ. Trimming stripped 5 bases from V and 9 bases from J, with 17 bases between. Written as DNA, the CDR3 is TGTGCCAGCAGCCTATCGGACGGATCGACTTCACCCCTCCACTTT. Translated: CASSLSDGSTSPLHF. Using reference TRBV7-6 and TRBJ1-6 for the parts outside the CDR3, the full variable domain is GAGVSQSPRYKVTKRGQDVALRCDPISGHVSLYWYRQALGQGPEFLTYFNYEAQQDKSGLPNDRFSAERPEGSISTLTIQRTEQRDSAMYRCASSLSDGSTSPLHFGNGTRLTVT.

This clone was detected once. DNA of the CDR3: TGTGCCAGCAGCCAAGATTTGGCTAGCGGGGGGGCCACAGATACGCAGTATTTT. It codes for CASSQDLASGGATDTQYF. The chain joins TRBV3-1 (or the pseudogene TRBV3-2) to TRBJ2-3, with 12 bases that match TRBD2. CDR1 and CDR2 from the germline V gene are LGHDT and YNNKEL (reference sequence). V shed 0 bases and J 2 bases; nucleotides not matched to a gene: 6. The CDR3 runs to 18 residues.

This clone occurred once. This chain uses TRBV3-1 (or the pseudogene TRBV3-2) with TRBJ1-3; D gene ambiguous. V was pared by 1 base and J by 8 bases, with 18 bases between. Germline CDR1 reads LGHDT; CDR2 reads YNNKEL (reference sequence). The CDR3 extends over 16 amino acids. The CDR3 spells CASSQGVTAIWDTIYF. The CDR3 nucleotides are TGTGCCAGCAGCCAAGGAGTTACAGCCATCTGGGACACCATATATTTT.

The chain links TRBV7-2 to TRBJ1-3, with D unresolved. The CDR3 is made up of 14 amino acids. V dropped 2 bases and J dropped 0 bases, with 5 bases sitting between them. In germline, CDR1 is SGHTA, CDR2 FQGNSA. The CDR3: CASSLSRSGNTIYF. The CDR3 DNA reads TGTGCCAGCAGCTTATCCCGCTCTGGAAACACCATATATTTT.

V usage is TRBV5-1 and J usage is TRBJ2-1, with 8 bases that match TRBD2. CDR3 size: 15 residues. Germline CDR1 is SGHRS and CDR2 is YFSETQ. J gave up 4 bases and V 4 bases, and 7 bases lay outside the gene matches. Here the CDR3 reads CASSRHSGEYNEQFF. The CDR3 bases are TGCGCCAGCAGCCGCCATAGCGGGGAATACAATGAGCAGTTCTTC. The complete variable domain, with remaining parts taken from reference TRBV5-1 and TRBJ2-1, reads KAGVTQTPRYLIKTRGQQVTLSCSPISGHRSVSWYQQTPGQGLQFLFEYFSETQRNKGNFPGRFSGRQFSNSRSEMNVSTLELGDSALYLCASSRHSGEYNEQFFGPGTRLTVL.

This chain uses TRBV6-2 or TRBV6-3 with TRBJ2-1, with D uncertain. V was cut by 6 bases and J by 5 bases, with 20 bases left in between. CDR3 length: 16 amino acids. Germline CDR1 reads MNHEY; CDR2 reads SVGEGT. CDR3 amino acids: CASSQPPRTRNNEQFF. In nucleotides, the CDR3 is TGTGCCAGCAGCCAACCCCCACGGACCAGAAACAATGAGCAGTTCTTC.

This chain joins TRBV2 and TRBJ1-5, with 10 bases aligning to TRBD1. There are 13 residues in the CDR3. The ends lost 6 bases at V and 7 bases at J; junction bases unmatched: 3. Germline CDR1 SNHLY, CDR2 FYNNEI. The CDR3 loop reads CASSGTGVQPQHF. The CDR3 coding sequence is TGTGCCAGCAGCGGGACAGGGGTACAGCCCCAGCATTTT.

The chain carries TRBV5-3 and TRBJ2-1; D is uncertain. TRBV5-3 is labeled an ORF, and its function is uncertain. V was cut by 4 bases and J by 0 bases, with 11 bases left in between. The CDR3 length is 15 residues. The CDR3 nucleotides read TGTGCCAGAAGCCCCCTGGTGAGCTCCTACAATGAGCAGTTCTTC. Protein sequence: CARSPLVSSYNEQFF.

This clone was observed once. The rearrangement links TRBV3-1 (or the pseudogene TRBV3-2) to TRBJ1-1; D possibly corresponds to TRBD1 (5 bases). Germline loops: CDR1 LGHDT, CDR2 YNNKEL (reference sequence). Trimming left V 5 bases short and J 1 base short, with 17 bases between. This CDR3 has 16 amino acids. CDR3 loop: CASSNTALRENTEAFF. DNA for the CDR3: TGTGCCAGCAGCAACACCGCTCTCAGGGAGAACACTGAAGCTTTCTTT.

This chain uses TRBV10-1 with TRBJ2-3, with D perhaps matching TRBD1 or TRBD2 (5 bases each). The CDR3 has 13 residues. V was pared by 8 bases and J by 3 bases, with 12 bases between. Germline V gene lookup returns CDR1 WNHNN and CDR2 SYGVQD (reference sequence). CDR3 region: CASRDHGTDTQYF. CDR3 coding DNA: TGCGCCAGCCGGGACCACGGGACAGATACGCAGTATTTT.

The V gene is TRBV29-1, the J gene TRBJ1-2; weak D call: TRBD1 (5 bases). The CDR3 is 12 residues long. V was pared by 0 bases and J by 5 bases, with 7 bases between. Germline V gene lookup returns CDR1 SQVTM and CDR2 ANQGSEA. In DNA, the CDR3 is TGCAGCGTTGAAGAGGGGGGATATGGCTACACCTTC. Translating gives CSVEEGGYGYTF.

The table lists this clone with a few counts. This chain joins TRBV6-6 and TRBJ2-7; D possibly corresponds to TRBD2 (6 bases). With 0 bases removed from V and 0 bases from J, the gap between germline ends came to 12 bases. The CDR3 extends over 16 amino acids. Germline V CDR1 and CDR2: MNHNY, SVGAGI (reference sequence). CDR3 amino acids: CASSYSSGGISYEQYF. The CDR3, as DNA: TGTGCCAGCAGTTACTCGAGTGGGGGGATCTCCTACGAGCAGTACTTC.

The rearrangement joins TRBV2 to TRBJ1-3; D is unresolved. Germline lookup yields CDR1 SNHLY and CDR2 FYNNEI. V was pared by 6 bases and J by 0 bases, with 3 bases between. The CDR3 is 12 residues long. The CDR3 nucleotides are TGTGCCAGCAGAATCTCTGGAAACACCATATATTTT. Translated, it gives CASRISGNTIYF.